This T cell receptor (beta chain) was captured by sequencing in a study of blood T cell repertoires in COVID-19. Study background: COVID-19 samples, acute and convalescent, were from the United States, Italy and Spain. From T cells, B-cell-depleted T cells, or PBMCs came the material, which was cDNA or gDNA.

Original processing notes: Reference gene primer amplification in the assay estimated nucleated cell counts. The method was immunoSEQ multiplex PCR; TCRdb's version includes in-frame clones alone and lacks a portion of them. D and trimming were read from the DNA, whereas the V and J calls and clone size are those reported in that table. The table records more than 95,000 clones, roughly 80% of them present only once. CDR1 is SGHDN and CDR2 is FVKESK in the germline V gene. The CDR3 spans 18 residues. V was clipped by 1 base and J by 3 bases, with 19 bases between them. Sequenced material: peripheral blood. The TCR comes from a man in his fifties or sixties with acute or convalescent COVID-19. The chain combines TRBV14 with TRBJ2-4, with D possibly being TRBD2 (6 bases). CDR3 nucleotides: TGTGCCAGCAGCCAAGCCCGCCTGGGCGGGGATAACAAAAACATTCAGTACTTC. Translation gives CASSQARLGGDNKNIQYF.